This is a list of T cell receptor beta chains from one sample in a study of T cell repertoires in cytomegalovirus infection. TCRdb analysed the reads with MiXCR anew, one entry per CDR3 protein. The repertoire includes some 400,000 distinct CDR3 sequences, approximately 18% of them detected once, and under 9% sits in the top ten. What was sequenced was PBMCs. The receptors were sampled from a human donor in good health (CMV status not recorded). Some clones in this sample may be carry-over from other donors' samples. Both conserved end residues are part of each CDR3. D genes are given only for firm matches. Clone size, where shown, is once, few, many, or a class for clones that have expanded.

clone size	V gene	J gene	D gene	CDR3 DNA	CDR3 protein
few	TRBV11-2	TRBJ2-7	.	TGTGCCAGCAGCTTATCCACACGCTACGAGCAGTACTTC	CASSLSTRYEQYF
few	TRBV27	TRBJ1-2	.	TGTGCCAGCAGTTTGCTCGAATCCGGGGGAGGCTTCCATGGCTACACCTTC	CASSLLESGGGFHGYTF
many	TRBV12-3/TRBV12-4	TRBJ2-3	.	TGTGCCAGCAGCCCAAGCGACGATACGCAGTATTTT	CASSPSDDTQYF
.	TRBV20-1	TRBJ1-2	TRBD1	TGCAGTGCCCCGGGACAGGGGGAGAGCTACACCTTC	CSAPGQGESYTF
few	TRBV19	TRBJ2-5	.	TGTGCCAGTAGTGAAAGACTTAAGAAGGAGACCCAGTACTTC	CASSERLKKETQYF
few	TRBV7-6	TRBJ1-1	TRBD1	TGTGCCGTAGGCGACAGGGGCGACACTGAAGCTTTCTTT	CAVGDRGDTEAFF
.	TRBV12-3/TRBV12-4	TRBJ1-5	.	TGTGCCAGCAGTCAGCAGGGCTATAGCAATCAGCCCCAGCATTTT	CASSQQGYSNQPQHF
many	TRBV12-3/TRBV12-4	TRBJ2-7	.	TGTGCCAGCAGCCTCGACACAGGTGCCCACTACGAGCAGTACTTC	CASSLDTGAHYEQYF
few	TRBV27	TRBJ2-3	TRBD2	TGTGCCAGCAGTTTATTGGCTAGCGGGGGGGCCTATATAGATACGCAGTATTTT	CASSLLASGGAYIDTQYF
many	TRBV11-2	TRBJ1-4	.	TGTGCCAGCAGCCGTCTCCTCGGGGGGCTACGAGAAAAACTGTTTTTT	CASSRLLGGLREKLFF
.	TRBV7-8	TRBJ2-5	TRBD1	TGTGCCAGCAGGCCTCGGTGGTCGGGACAGGGGGCTAGGAAGACCCAGTACTTC	CASRPRWSGQGARKTQYF